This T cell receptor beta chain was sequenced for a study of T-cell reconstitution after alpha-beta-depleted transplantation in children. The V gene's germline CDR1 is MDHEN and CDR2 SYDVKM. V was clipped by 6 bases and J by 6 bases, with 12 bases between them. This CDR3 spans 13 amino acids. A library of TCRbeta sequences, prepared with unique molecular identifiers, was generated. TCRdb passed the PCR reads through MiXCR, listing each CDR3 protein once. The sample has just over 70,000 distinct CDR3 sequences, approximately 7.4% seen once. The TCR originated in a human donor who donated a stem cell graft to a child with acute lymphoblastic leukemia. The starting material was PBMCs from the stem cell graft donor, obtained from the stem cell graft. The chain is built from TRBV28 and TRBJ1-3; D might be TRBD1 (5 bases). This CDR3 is CASSEGVENTIYF. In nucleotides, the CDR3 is TGTGCCAGCAGCGAAGGGGTAGAAAACACCATATATTTT. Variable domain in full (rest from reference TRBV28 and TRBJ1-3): DVKVTQSSRYLVKRTGEKVFLECVQDMDHENMFWYRQDPGLGLRLIYFSYDVKMKEKGDIPEGYSVSREKKERFSLILESASTNQTSMYLCASSEGVENTIYFGEGSWLTVV.